This passage covers 13 T cell receptor beta chains from one sample sequenced in a study of blood T cell repertoires in COVID-19. The repertoire was sequenced with immunoSEQ multiplex PCR; TCRdb's copy has only in-frame clones and lacks some. The data hold more than 80,000 clones, with approximately 80% observed a single time. Material: peripheral blood. These receptors came from a man at least 80 years old with COVID-19, enrolled during active disease.

The chain uses TRBV3-1 (or the pseudogene TRBV3-2) and TRBJ1-1; D unclear. The CDR3 extends over 12 amino acids. V shed 2 bases and J shed 1 base, with 2 bases lying between them. CDR1 and CDR2 (germline): LGHDT, YNNKEL (reference sequence). In nucleotides, the CDR3 is TGTGCCAGCAGCCAACAGAACACTGAAGCTTTCTTT. This translates into CASSQQNTEAFF.

V and J are TRBV3-1 (or the pseudogene TRBV3-2) and TRBJ1-4, with unresolved D. V gave up 1 base and J gave up 7 bases, with 7 bases separating them. Germline V gene data show CDR1 as LGHDT and CDR2 as YNNKEL (reference sequence). The CDR3 runs to 13 residues. The CDR3 is CASSQGSSEKLFF. The CDR3 DNA reads as TGTGCCAGCAGCCAAGGGTCGAGTGAAAAACTGTTTTTT.

V usage is TRBV5-4 and J usage is TRBJ2-2, with D perhaps TRBD1 (6 bases). Trimming shortened V by 2 bases and J by 3 bases, and 11 bases separated the two germline ends. The CDR3 loop spans 15 amino acids. Looked up from germline, CDR1 is SGHNT and CDR2 is YYREEE (reference sequence). The CDR3 spells CASSFGQTYTGELFF. The CDR3 bases are TGTGCCAGCAGCTTTGGACAGACCTACACCGGGGAGCTGTTTTTT.

The J gene is TRBJ1-1, the V gene TRBV6-5; tentative D call: TRBD1 (6 bases). The V gene's germline CDR1 is MNHEY and CDR2 SVGAGI. Trimming shortened V by 5 bases and J by 3 bases, and 10 bases separated the two germline ends. This CDR3 contains 13 residues. The CDR3 here is CASSQRQDTEAFF. CDR3 sequence (DNA): TGTGCCAGCAGTCAACGACAGGACACTGAAGCTTTCTTT.

This chain uses TRBV4-1 with TRBJ1-1; tentatively, D is TRBD1 (5 bases). The length of the CDR3 is 14 residues. V lost 0 bases, J lost 1 base, and 6 bases lay in between. Germline CDR1 is MGHRA and CDR2 is YSYEKL. The DNA of the CDR3 is TGCGCCAGCAGCCAAGAAGGGGAGAACACTGAAGCTTTCTTT. This sequence encodes CASSQEGENTEAFF.

The chain couples TRBV28 to TRBJ2-2, with D tentatively TRBD2 (5 bases). This CDR3 contains 13 residues. Germline CDR1 MDHEN, CDR2 SYDVKM. V was cut by 6 bases and J by 7 bases, with 12 bases left in between. The CDR3 here is CASRPLRVGELFF. In DNA, the CDR3 is TGTGCCAGCAGGCCGCTGCGGGTCGGGGAGCTGTTTTTT.

The chain links TRBV11-2 to TRBJ2-5; TRBD2 might be the D (5 bases). Germline CDR1 reads SGHAT; CDR2 reads FQNNGV. The V end lost 7 bases, the J end lost 5 bases, and 14 bases lay between the germline ends. The CDR3 spans 13 residues. The CDR3 bases are TGTGCCAGCAACCGTCCGGGCGGGGAGACCCAGTACTTC. Its translation is CASNRPGGETQYF.

This clone was observed once. The chain recombines TRBV28 with TRBJ2-5; 8 nucleotides agree with TRBD2. With V trimmed by 2 bases and J by 5 bases, 13 bases remained unmatched. The CDR3 runs to 17 residues. Germline V gives CDR1 MDHEN, CDR2 SYDVKM. CDR3 protein: CASSLGGVSGIKETQYF. The DNA for the CDR3 is TGTGCCAGCAGTTTAGGGGGGGTTAGCGGGATTAAGGAGACCCAGTACTTC.

The chain has TRBV28 and TRBJ2-7; a weak D match, TRBD1 (5 bases). V lost 1 base and J 5 bases, leaving 12 bases between the germline ends. Per the germline V gene, CDR1 is MDHEN and CDR2 is SYDVKM. The CDR3 loop spans 14 amino acids. CDR3 DNA sequence: TGTGCCAGCAGTTTATCGGCAGGGTTTAACGAGCAGTACTTC. Its translation is CASSLSAGFNEQYF. Complete variable domain (other parts from reference TRBV28 and TRBJ2-7): DVKVTQSSRYLVKRTGEKVFLECVQDMDHENMFWYRQDPGLGLRLIYFSYDVKMKEKGDIPEGYSVSREKKERFSLILESASTNQTSMYLCASSLSAGFNEQYFGPGTRLTVT.

The CDR3 loop is CASSTNRGAQHF. The CDR3, as DNA: TGTGCCAGCAGCACCAATCGCGGGGCCCAGCATTTT. The chain uses TRBV7-2 and TRBJ1-5, with D uncertain. V shed 5 bases and J shed 11 bases, with 13 bases lying between them. There are 12 residues in the CDR3. The germline V gene has CDR1 SGHTA and CDR2 FQGNSA.

V and J are TRBV29-1 and TRBJ1-5, with a possible D match to TRBD1 (6 bases). The CDR3 runs to 13 residues. Trimming pared 4 bases from V and 4 bases from J, leaving 11 bases between. The V gene's germline CDR1 is SQVTM and CDR2 ANQGSEA. The chain's CDR3 is CSVAFQGNQPQHF. The CDR3 bases are TGCAGCGTTGCCTTCCAGGGGAATCAGCCCCAGCATTTT.

The chain employs TRBV11-2 and TRBJ1-3; the match to TRBD1 covers 8 bases. This CDR3 spans 16 amino acids. Germline V gene lookup returns CDR1 SGHAT and CDR2 FQNNGV. V was clipped by 3 bases and J by 3 bases; unmatched bases: 7. DNA of the CDR3: TGTGCCAGCAGCTTGATCAGGGGGCATCGTGGAAACACCATATATTTT. Translation gives CASSLIRGHRGNTIYF.

V is TRBV27 and J is TRBJ2-1; 7 bases match TRBD2. The CDR3 has 17 residues. In germline, CDR1 is MNHEY, CDR2 SMNVEV (reference sequence). The trim removed 6 bases at V and 6 bases at J, leaving 17 bases unmatched. CDR3 nucleotide sequence: TGTGCCAGCAGCCCCCTGGGACTACCCAGCGGTGTCAATGAGCAGTTCTTC. Protein: CASSPLGLPSGVNEQFF.